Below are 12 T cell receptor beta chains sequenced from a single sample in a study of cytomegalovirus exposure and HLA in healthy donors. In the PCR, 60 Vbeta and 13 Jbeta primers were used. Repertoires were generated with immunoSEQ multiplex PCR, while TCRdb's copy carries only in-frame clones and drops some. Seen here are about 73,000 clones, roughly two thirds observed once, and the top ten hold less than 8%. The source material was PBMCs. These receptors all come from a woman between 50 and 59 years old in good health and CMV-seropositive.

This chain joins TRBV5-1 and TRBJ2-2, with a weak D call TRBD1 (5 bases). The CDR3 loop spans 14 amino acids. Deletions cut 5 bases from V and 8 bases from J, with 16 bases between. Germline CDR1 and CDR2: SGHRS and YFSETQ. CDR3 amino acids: CASRPSVQGGELFF. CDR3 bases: TGCGCCAGCAGACCCTCAGTCCAGGGAGGGGAGCTGTTTTTT. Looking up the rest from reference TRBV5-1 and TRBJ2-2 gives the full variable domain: KAGVTQTPRYLIKTRGQQVTLSCSPISGHRSVSWYQQTPGQGLQFLFEYFSETQRNKGNFPGRFSGRQFSNSRSEMNVSTLELGDSALYLCASRPSVQGGELFFGEGSRLTVL.

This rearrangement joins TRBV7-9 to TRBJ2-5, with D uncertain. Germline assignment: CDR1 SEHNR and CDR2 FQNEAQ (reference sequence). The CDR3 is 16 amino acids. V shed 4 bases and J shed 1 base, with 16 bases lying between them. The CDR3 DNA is TGTGCCAGCAGCTCGCTGCCTAAGCTCCTCCAAGAGACCCAGTACTTC. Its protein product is CASSSLPKLLQETQYF.

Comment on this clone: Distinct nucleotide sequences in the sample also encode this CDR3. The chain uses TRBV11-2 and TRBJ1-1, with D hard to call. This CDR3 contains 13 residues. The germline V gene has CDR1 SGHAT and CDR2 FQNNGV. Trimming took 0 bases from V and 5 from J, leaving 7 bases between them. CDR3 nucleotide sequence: TGTGCCAGCAGCTTAGATCCGAGGACTGAAGCTTTCTTT. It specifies CASSLDPRTEAFF.

For the CDR3, the DNA is TGTGCCATCCGGGACACCCGGGGCGAAGAGACCCAGTACTTC. Amino acid sequence: CAIRDTRGEETQYF. The V and J genes are TRBV10-3 and TRBJ2-5; D perhaps matches TRBD1 (6 bases). V shed 8 bases and J shed 3 bases, with 16 bases lying between them. The CDR3 has 14 residues. Germline CDR1 and CDR2: ENHRY and SYGVKD.

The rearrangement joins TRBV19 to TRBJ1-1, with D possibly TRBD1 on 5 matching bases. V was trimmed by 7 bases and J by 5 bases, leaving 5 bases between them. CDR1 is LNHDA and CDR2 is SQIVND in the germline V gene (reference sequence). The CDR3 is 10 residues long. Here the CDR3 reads CASKGTEAFF. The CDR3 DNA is TGTGCCAGTAAGGGGACTGAAGCTTTCTTT.

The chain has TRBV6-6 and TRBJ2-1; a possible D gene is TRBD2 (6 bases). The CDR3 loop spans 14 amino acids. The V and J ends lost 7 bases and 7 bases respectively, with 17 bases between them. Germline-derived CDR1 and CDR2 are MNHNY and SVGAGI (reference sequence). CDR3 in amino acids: CASNPTSKENEQFF. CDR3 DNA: TGTGCCAGCAACCCTACTAGCAAGGAGAATGAGCAGTTCTTC.

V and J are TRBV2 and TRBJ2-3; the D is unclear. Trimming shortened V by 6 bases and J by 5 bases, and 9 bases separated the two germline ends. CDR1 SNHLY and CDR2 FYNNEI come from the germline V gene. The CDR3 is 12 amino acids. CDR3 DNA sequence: TGTGCCAGCAGATATTTAATAGATACGCAGTATTTT. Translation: CASRYLIDTQYF.

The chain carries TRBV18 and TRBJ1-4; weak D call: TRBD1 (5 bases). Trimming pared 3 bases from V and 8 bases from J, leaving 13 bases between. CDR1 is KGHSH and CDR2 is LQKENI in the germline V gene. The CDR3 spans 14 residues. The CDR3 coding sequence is TGTGCCAGCTCACCGCGGGGCGAGTCGGAAAAACTGTTTTTT. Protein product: CASSPRGESEKLFF.

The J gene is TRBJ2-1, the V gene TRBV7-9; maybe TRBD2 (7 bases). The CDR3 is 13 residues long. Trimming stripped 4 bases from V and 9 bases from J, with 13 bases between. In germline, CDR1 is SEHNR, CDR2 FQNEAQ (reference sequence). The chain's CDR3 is CASSSGGRGEQFF. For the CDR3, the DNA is TGTGCCAGCAGCTCCGGGGGGCGCGGTGAGCAGTTCTTC.

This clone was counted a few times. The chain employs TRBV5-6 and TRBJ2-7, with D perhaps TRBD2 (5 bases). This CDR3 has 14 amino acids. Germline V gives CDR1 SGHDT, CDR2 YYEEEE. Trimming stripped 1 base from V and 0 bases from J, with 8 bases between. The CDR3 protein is CASSLSGISYEQYF. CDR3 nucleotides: TGTGCCAGCAGCTTGTCGGGGATCTCCTACGAGCAGTACTTC. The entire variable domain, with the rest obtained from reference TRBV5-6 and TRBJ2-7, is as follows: DAGVTQSPTHLIKTRGQQVTLRCSPKSGHDTVSWYQQALGQGPQFIFQYYEEEERQRGNFPDRFSGHQFPNYSSELNVNALLLGDSALYLCASSLSGISYEQYFGPGTRLTVT.

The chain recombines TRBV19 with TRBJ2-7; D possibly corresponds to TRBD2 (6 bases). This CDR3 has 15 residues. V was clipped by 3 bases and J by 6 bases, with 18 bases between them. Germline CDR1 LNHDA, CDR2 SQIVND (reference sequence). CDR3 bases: TGTGCCAGTAGTATTCCCCAGGGAGGTATTGGCGAGCAGTACTTC. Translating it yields CASSIPQGGIGEQYF.

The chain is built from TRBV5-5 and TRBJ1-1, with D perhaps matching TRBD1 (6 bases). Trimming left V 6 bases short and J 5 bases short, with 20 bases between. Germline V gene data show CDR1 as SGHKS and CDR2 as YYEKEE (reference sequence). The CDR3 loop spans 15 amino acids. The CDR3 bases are TGTGCCAGCACCAGATCAGGGTCAGGGGAAACTGAAGCTTTCTTT. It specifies CASTRSGSGETEAFF.